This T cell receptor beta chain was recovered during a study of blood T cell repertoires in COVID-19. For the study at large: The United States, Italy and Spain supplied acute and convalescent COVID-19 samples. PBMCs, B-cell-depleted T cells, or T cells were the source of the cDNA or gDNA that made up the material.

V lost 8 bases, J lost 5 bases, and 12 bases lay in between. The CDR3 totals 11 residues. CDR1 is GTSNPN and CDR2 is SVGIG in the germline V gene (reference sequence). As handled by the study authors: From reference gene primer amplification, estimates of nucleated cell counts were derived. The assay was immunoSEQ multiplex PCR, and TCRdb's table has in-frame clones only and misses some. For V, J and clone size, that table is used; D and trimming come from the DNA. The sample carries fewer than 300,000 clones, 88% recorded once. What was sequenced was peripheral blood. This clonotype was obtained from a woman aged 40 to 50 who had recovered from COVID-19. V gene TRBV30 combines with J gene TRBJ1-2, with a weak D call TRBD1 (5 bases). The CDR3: CALREGYGYTF. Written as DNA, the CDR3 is TGTGCCCTCAGGGAGGGGTATGGCTACACCTTC.